Below, one T cell receptor (beta chain) is given with its context. The CDR3 has 12 amino acids. The ends were cut back, 8 bases at V and 6 bases at J, with 11 bases in the middle. In germline, CDR1 is MNHEY, CDR2 SVGAGI. This sample stems from a study of control samples from healthy donors and cancer patients. TCRdb's copy holds only in-frame clones and misses some; the assay was immunoSEQ multiplex PCR. Found here are under 450,000 clones, roughly 90% of them singletons; the top ten hold around 6.5%. The chain is built from TRBV6-5 and TRBJ1-5; no firm D call. This clonotype was sampled from a man aged 35-49 years with head and neck cancer. The sequencing input was PBMCs. Here the CDR3 DNA reads TGTGCCAGCCTTTCATCGGGTCAGCCCCAGCATTTT. Its translation is CASLSSGQPQHF.